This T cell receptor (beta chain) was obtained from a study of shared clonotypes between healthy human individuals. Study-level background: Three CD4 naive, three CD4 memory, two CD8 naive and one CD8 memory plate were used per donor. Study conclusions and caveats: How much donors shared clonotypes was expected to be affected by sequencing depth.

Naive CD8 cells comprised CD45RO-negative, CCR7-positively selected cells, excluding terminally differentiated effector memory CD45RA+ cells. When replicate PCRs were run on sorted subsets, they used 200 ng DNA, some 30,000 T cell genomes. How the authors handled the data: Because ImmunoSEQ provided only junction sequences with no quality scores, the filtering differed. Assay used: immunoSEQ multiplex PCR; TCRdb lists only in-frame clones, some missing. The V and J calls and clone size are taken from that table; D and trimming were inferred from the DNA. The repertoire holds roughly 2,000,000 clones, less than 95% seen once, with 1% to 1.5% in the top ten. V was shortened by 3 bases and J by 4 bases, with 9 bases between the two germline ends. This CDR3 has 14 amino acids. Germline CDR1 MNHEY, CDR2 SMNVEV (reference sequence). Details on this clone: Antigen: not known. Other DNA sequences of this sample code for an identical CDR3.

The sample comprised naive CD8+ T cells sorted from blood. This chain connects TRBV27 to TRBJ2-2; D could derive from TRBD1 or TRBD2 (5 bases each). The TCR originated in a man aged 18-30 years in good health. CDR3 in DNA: TGTGCCAGCAGTTTGGGTGGGGGCACCGGGGAGCTGTTTTTT. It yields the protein CASSLGGGTGELFF.